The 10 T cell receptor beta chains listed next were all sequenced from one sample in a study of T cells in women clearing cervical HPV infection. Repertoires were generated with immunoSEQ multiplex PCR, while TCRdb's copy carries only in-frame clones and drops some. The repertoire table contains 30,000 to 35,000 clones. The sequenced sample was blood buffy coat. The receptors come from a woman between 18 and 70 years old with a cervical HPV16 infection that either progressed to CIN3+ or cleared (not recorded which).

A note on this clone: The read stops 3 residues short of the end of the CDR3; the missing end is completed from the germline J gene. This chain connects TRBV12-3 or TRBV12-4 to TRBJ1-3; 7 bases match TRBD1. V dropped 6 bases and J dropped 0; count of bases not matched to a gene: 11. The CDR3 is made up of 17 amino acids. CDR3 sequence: CASRYAGTALSGNTIYF. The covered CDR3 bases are TGTGCCAGCAGATACGCCGGGACAGCCCTCTCTGGAAACACC.

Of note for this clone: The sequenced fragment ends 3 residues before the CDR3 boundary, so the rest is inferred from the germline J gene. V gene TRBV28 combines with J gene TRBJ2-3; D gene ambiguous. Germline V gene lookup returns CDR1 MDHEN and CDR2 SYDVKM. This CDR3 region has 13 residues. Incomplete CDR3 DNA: TGTGCCAGCAGTAAGCCGACACCACCCACG. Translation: CASSKPTPPT. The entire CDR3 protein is CASSKPTPPTQYF.

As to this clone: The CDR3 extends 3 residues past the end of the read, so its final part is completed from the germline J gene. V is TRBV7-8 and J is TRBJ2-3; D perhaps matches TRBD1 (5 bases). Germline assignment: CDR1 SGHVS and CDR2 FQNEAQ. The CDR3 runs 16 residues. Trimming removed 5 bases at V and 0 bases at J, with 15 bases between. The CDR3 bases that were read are TGTGCCAGCAGCGCACTGGAGACAGCTAGCACAGATACG. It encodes CASSALETASTDT. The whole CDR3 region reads CASSALETASTDTQYF.

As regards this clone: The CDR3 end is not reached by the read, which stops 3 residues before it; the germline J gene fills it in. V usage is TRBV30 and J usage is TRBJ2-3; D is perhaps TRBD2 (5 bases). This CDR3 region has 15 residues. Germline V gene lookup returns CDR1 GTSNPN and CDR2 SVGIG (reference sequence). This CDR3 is CAWDAGLPAGETQYF. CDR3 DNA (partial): TGTGCCTGGGATGCTGGGCTCCCCGCCGGGGAGACG.

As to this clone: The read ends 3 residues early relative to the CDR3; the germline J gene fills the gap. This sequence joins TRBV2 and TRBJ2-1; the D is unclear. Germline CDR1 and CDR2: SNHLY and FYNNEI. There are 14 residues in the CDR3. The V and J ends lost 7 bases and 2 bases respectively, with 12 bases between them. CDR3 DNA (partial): TGTGCCAGCATGGCAGGATCACCCTACAATGAG. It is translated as CASMAGSPYNE. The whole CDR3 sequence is CASMAGSPYNEQFF.

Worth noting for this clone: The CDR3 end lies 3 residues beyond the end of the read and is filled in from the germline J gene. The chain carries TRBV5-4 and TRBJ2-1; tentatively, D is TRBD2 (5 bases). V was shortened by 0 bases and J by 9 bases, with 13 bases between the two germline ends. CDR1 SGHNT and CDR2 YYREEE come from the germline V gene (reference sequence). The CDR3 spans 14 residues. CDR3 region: CASSLEASLGEQFF. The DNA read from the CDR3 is TGTGCCAGCAGCTTGGAGGCTAGCCTTGGTGAG.

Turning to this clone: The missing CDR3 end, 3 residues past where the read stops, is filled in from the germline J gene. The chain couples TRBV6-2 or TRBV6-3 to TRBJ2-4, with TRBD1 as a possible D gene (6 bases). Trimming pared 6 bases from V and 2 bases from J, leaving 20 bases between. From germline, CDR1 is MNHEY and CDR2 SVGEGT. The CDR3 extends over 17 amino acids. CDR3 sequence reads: CASSRLQGILTKNIQYF. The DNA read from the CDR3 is TGTGCCAGCAGCCGGCTTCAGGGGATTCTCACCAAAAACATT.

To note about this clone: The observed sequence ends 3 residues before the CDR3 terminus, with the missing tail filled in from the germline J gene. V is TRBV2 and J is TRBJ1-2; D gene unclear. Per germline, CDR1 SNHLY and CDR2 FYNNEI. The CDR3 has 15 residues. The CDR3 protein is CASSEQPSSTDTYTF. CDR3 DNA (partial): TGTGCCAGCAGTGAACAACCCTCTAGCACAGATACC.

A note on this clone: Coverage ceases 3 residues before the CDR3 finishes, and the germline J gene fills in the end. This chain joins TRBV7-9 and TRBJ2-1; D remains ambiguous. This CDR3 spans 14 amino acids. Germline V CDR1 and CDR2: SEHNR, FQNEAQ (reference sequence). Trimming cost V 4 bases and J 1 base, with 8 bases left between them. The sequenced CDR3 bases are TGTGCCAGCAGCTCCTCTACTTCCTACAATGAG. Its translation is CASSSSTSYNE. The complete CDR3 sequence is CASSSSTSYNEQFF.

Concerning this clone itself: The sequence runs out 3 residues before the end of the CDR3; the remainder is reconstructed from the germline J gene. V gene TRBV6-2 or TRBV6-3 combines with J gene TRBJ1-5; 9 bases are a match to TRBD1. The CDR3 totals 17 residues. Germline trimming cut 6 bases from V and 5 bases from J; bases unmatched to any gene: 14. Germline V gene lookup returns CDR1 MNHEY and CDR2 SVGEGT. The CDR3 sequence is CASSALPGQGFYQPQHF. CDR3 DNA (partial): TGTGCCAGCAGCGCTTTACCGGGACAGGGCTTTTATCAGCCC.